The clone carrying this T cell receptor beta chain was seen more than once but under ten times. The data stem from a study of cytomegalovirus exposure and HLA in healthy donors. The PCR was carried out with 60 Vbeta primers and 13 Jbeta primers. How the authors handled the data: In a later analysis, approximately 80 million unique TCR beta chains included roughly 11 million shared by two or more donors. TCRdb keeps only in-frame clones here, not all; method: immunoSEQ multiplex PCR. V and J calls plus clone size are reproduced from that table; the DNA served to infer D and trimming. Found here are roughly 200,000 clones, roughly 79% of them singletons; the top ten hold around 1.9%. The TCR was taken from a man in his thirties or forties in good health and CMV-seronegative. Sequences were obtained from PBMCs.

CDR3: CASSLWTTNTGELFF. CDR3 coding DNA: TGCGCCAGCAGCTTGTGGACTACGAACACCGGGGAGCTGTTTTTT. V is TRBV5-1 and J is TRBJ2-2, with D tentatively TRBD2 (6 bases). V gave up 1 base and J gave up 0 bases, with 7 bases separating them. Germline V CDR1 and CDR2: SGHRS, YFSETQ. The CDR3 has 15 amino acids.